This TCR beta chain was sequenced in a study of blood T cell repertoires in COVID-19. TCRdb keeps only in-frame clones here, not all; method: immunoSEQ multiplex PCR. The sample lists 400,000 to 550,000 clones, 70% to 90% occurring once. The CDR3 consists of 13 residues. Trimming removed 7 bases at V and 1 base at J, with 8 bases between. This receptor was taken from a woman under 30 with acute COVID-19. The chain employs TRBV12-3 or TRBV12-4 and TRBJ2-1; maybe TRBD2 (5 bases). The source material was PBMCs or T cells enriched from blood (not recorded which). The CDR3 DNA reads TGTGCCAGCACCCGGGATTCCTACAATGAGCAGTTCTTC. Translation: CASTRDSYNEQFF.